One and the same sample provided the 22 T cell receptor beta chains below, sequenced in a study of shared clonotypes between healthy human individuals. Some clones are missing from TCRdb's copy, which holds only in-frame ones; the method was immunoSEQ multiplex PCR. The repertoire holds about 640,000 clones, with approximately 75% as singletons. Sequenced input: memory CD4+ T cells sorted from blood. As for subset: CD45RA-negative fraction. All receptors derive from a woman in her thirties in good health.

The chain joins TRBV9 to TRBJ2-1; 9 nucleotides agree with TRBD2. CDR3 length: 16 residues. The V segment lost 3 bases and the J segment 9 bases; nucleotides outside the gene matches: 13. The germline V gene encodes CDR1 SGDLS and CDR2 YYNGEE. The CDR3 region is CASSAGSTAGGAEQFF. CDR3 nucleotides: TGTGCCAGCAGCGCCGGGTCAACGGCGGGAGGGGCTGAGCAGTTCTTC.

This clone was seen a few times. The chain has TRBV5-6 and TRBJ1-2; tentatively, D is TRBD1 (5 bases). From germline, CDR1 is SGHDT and CDR2 YYEEEE. CDR3 length: 13 amino acids. V lost 1 base and J 8 bases, leaving 12 bases between the germline ends. This CDR3 reads CASSLLGARGYTF. CDR3 DNA: TGTGCCAGCAGCTTGTTAGGGGCTAGGGGCTACACCTTC.

This clone was counted ten times or more. The rearrangement links TRBV7-8 to TRBJ2-1, with D possibly TRBD2 on 5 matching bases. CDR1 is SGHVS, CDR2 FQNEAQ, per germline. The CDR3 contains 17 residues. V was cut by 1 base and J by 8 bases, with 21 bases left in between. The CDR3 reads CASSLGSRRQRVDEQFF. The CDR3 nucleotides read TGTGCCAGCAGCTTAGGGTCGCGGCGTCAGAGGGTGGATGAGCAGTTCTTC.

In its sample, this clone was seen a few times. It may be a read error: a sequence one base away is much more abundant. This sample also contains other DNA sequences that code for the same CDR3. The rearrangement links TRBV5-1 to TRBJ2-3, with 8 positions matching TRBD1. Per the germline V gene, CDR1 is SGHRS and CDR2 is YFSETQ. The CDR3 extends over 13 amino acids. Losses at the gene ends were 4 bases for V and 4 bases for J; bases not matched to a gene: 2. CDR3 DNA: TGCGCCAGCAGCCAACAGGGGGCAGATACGCAGTATTTT. This codes for CASSQQGADTQYF.

The CDR3 coding sequence is TGTGCCAGCAGAGTGGGACAAATAGCCAAAAACATTCAGTACTTC. This encodes CASRVGQIAKNIQYF. J is TRBJ2-4 and V is TRBV2; D possibly corresponds to TRBD1 (6 bases). CDR3 size: 15 residues. The germline gives CDR1 SNHLY, CDR2 FYNNEI. V lost 6 bases and J 0 bases, leaving 12 bases between the germline ends.

The J gene is TRBJ2-7, the V gene TRBV29-1; 11 bases agree with TRBD2. The CDR3 is 13 residues long. J lost 1 base, V lost 7 bases, and 3 bases had no gene match. Germline CDR1 is SQVTM and CDR2 is ANQGSEA. The CDR3 sequence: CSGLAGGSYEQYF. The CDR3 DNA reads as TGCAGCGGATTAGCGGGAGGGTCCTACGAGCAGTACTTC.

J is TRBJ2-3 and V is TRBV5-6; the D is unclear. CDR3 size: 13 residues. V gave up 3 bases and J gave up 1 base, with 6 bases separating them. Per germline, CDR1 SGHDT and CDR2 YYEEEE. The CDR3 DNA sequence: TGTGCCAGCAGCTGGGAACGCACAGATACGCAGTATTTT. Translated, it gives CASSWERTDTQYF.

This clone was counted many times. J is TRBJ1-2 and V is TRBV27, with D possibly TRBD1 on 6 matching bases. V dropped 5 bases and J dropped 1 base, with 14 bases sitting between them. The CDR3 loop spans 15 amino acids. From germline, CDR1 is MNHEY and CDR2 SMNVEV (reference sequence). CDR3 bases: TGTGCCAGCAGTCCGATTACAGGGAATAACTATGGCTACACCTTC. Protein sequence: CASSPITGNNYGYTF.

V and J are TRBV7-9 and TRBJ1-4, with D uncertain. CDR3 length: 17 amino acids. V was pared by 0 bases and J by 8 bases, with 19 bases between. Germline lookup yields CDR1 SEHNR and CDR2 FQNEAQ (reference sequence). Here the CDR3 reads CASSLARGPWVGEKLFF. CDR3 DNA sequence: TGTGCCAGCAGCTTAGCGCGAGGGCCCTGGGTGGGAGAAAAACTGTTTTTT.

The V and J genes are TRBV29-1 and TRBJ2-7; D remains ambiguous. The V end lost 2 bases, the J end lost 7 bases, and 15 bases lay between the germline ends. Germline assignment: CDR1 SQVTM and CDR2 ANQGSEA. The CDR3 is 13 residues long. The CDR3 sequence is CSVEYLDPSEQYF. The CDR3 DNA is TGCAGCGTTGAATACTTAGACCCCTCTGAGCAGTACTTC.

CDR3 in DNA: TGTGCCAGCAGCCTACAGGGGGTAATTGGAAACACCATATATTTT. This encodes CASSLQGVIGNTIYF. V and J are TRBV6-5 and TRBJ1-3; 8 nucleotides agree with TRBD1. The germline gives CDR1 MNHEY, CDR2 SVGAGI. The CDR3 runs 15 residues. V shed 6 bases, J shed 3 bases, and the junction held 7 bases outside the gene matches.

The chain combines TRBV4-1 with TRBJ2-7; TRBD1 aligns across 7 bases. The CDR3 consists of 17 residues. V gave up 1 base and J gave up 6 bases; unmatched junction bases: 15. The germline V gene encodes CDR1 MGHRA and CDR2 YSYEKL. The CDR3 DNA reads TGCGCCAGCAGCCAAGCAATGACCAGGGGGAGTCAGTCCGAGCAGTACTTC. Its translation: CASSQAMTRGSQSEQYF.

J is TRBJ2-5 and V is TRBV5-8; possibly TRBD1 for D (5 bases). Trimming took off 0 bases at V and 2 bases at J, with 11 bases between the two ends. Per the germline V gene, CDR1 is SGHTS and CDR2 is YDEGEE. There are 15 residues in the CDR3. This CDR3 reads CASSLGRQTQETQYF. CDR3 DNA sequence: TGTGCCAGCAGCTTGGGCCGACAGACGCAAGAGACCCAGTACTTC.

Comment on this clone: Different DNA sequences within this sample yield the same CDR3. The chain carries TRBV5-1 and TRBJ2-7; TRBD1 matches 9 bases. This CDR3 comprises 15 residues. J was trimmed by 4 bases and V by 0 bases; bases with no gene match: 5. CDR1 and CDR2 from the germline V gene are SGHRS and YFSETQ. CDR3 protein: CASSLEGQGRYEQYF. The CDR3 DNA reads as TGCGCCAGCAGCTTGGAGGGACAGGGTCGGTACGAGCAGTACTTC.

The CDR3 DNA follows: TGTGCCAGCAGCGCCAGACTAGCGGGAGGGTCGGCGGTGAATGAGCAGTTCTTC. Protein product: CASSARLAGGSAVNEQFF. The chain is built from TRBV9 and TRBJ2-1, with TRBD2 identical over 14 bases. With 3 bases clipped from V and 7 bases from J, the junction kept 12 bases outside the gene matches. The CDR3 sequence is 18 residues long. Looked up from germline, CDR1 is SGDLS and CDR2 is YYNGEE.

V is TRBV27 and J is TRBJ1-5; TRBD1 matches 9 bases. CDR3 length: 14 residues. V trimming: 5 bases; J trimming: 7 bases; junction bases outside the gene matches: 6. Germline loops: CDR1 MNHEY, CDR2 SMNVEV (reference sequence). The CDR3 region has the DNA TGTGCCAGCAGTCCTGGGACAGGGCGACAGCCCCAGCATTTT. Translation gives CASSPGTGRQPQHF.

The chain combines TRBV6-5 with TRBJ1-2; 7 nucleotides agree with TRBD1. V dropped 3 bases and J dropped 6; count of bases not matched to a gene: 7. CDR1 and CDR2 (germline): MNHEY, SVGAGI. The CDR3 consists of 14 residues. This CDR3 is CASSYGQDYNGYTF. The CDR3 DNA reads as TGTGCCAGCAGTTATGGACAGGATTATAATGGCTACACCTTC.

The CDR3 region has the DNA TGTGCCAGTAGTATTGGGCCCGTAAATCAGCCCCAGCATTTT. It translates to CASSIGPVNQPQHF. The rearrangement links TRBV19 to TRBJ1-5; D gene ambiguous. The CDR3 runs 14 residues. CDR1 is LNHDA and CDR2 is SQIVND in the germline V gene (reference sequence). Trimming took 3 bases from V and 4 from J, leaving 10 bases between them.

This sequence joins TRBV10-3 and TRBJ2-7; D could derive from TRBD1 or TRBD2 (6 bases each). Trimming took 10 bases from V and 2 from J, leaving 18 bases between them. Germline V lookup: CDR1 ENHRY, CDR2 SYGVKD. CDR3 length: 14 amino acids. This chain's CDR3 is CATEGDVGAYEQYF. CDR3 DNA sequence: TGTGCCACGGAGGGGGACGTAGGGGCCTACGAGCAGTACTTC.

CDR3 sequence: CSVVSGVHGELFF. The DNA of the CDR3 is TGCAGCGTTGTTTCAGGGGTGCACGGGGAGCTGTTTTTT. V is TRBV29-1 and J is TRBJ2-2; D might be TRBD1 (6 bases). Germline CDR1 and CDR2: SQVTM and ANQGSEA. The CDR3 totals 13 residues. Deletions cut 4 bases from V and 7 bases from J, with 13 bases between.

CDR3: CASSPLPLQETQYF. The CDR3 region has the DNA TGTGCCAGCAGTCCCCTCCCCCTCCAAGAGACCCAGTACTTC. V gene TRBV27 combines with J gene TRBJ2-5, with D hard to call. The CDR3 has 14 residues. Germline CDR1 reads MNHEY; CDR2 reads SMNVEV (reference sequence). The V end lost 5 bases, the J end lost 1 base, and 11 bases lay between the germline ends.

The table lists this clone with many counts. The chain has TRBV28 and TRBJ1-2, with D perhaps matching TRBD1 (6 bases). V was shortened by 0 bases and J by 4 bases, with 9 bases between the two germline ends. The CDR3 covers 14 residues. CDR1 MDHEN and CDR2 SYDVKM come from the germline V gene. The CDR3 loop reads CASSLWDRSYGYTF. DNA for the CDR3: TGTGCCAGCAGTTTATGGGACAGAAGCTATGGCTACACCTTC.